The next 27 T cell receptor beta chains were all read from a single sample in a study of lymphopenia after photon versus proton radiotherapy. The table came from immunoSEQ multiplex PCR; TCRdb's copy has only in-frame clones and leaves some out. The sample includes about 42,000 clones, around 86% of them seen just once. This material consisted of peripheral blood, taken from a patient treated with proton-based radiotherapy. These receptors came from a woman in her sixties or seventies with pancreatic cancer.

V and J are TRBV29-1 and TRBJ2-7; 11 positions match TRBD2. With 6 bases clipped from V and 4 bases from J, the junction kept 8 bases outside the gene matches. Germline CDR1 reads SQVTM; CDR2 reads ANQGSEA. The CDR3 covers 14 residues. In nucleotides, the CDR3 is TGCAGCGTCTCCCCGGGACTAGCGGATTACGAGCAGTACTTC. Residues: CSVSPGLADYEQYF.

The chain couples TRBV28 to TRBJ2-5, with TRBD2 as a possible D gene (6 bases). V shed 3 bases and J shed 5 bases, with 13 bases lying between them. Germline V gene lookup returns CDR1 MDHEN and CDR2 SYDVKM. The CDR3 contains 14 residues. The CDR3 loop reads CASSFIGSVETQYF. The DNA of the CDR3 is TGTGCCAGCAGTTTTATCGGGAGTGTGGAGACCCAGTACTTC.

The chain carries TRBV19 and TRBJ2-5; D could derive from TRBD1 or TRBD2 (5 bases each). CDR1 and CDR2 (germline): LNHDA, SQIVND (reference sequence). V lost 7 bases, J lost 0 bases, and 15 bases lay in between. The CDR3 sequence is 15 residues long. The CDR3 loop reads CASTAGSGYQETQYF. The CDR3 DNA follows: TGTGCCAGTACCGCAGGGAGCGGCTACCAAGAGACCCAGTACTTC.

This chain uses TRBV6-1 with TRBJ2-3; the match to TRBD2 covers 11 bases. CDR3 length equals 15 residues. Germline V gene lookup returns CDR1 MNHNS and CDR2 SASEGT. The junction had 2 bases not matched to a gene; V was cut back by 3 bases and J by 3 bases. CDR3 bases: TGTGCCAGCAGTGAGGCTAGCGGGAGGACAGATACGCAGTATTTT. Translated: CASSEASGRTDTQYF.

This clone came up once. The chain employs TRBV7-2 and TRBJ2-7; D not resolved. Looked up from germline, CDR1 is SGHTA and CDR2 is FQGNSA. The CDR3 runs to 12 residues. V lost 5 bases, J lost 0 bases, and 5 bases lay in between. CDR3: CASSLSSYEQYF. The CDR3 coding sequence is TGTGCCAGCAGCCTGAGCTCCTACGAGCAGTACTTC.

This clone has just a few counts. The chain employs TRBV30 and TRBJ2-7; D is unclear. Germline assignment: CDR1 GTSNPN and CDR2 SVGIG (reference sequence). This CDR3 has 13 amino acids. V was shortened by 4 bases and J by 5 bases, with 15 bases between the two germline ends. The CDR3 here is CAWKIELIHEQYF. CDR3 bases: TGTGCCTGGAAAATCGAATTAATTCACGAGCAGTACTTC.

In regard to this clone: Other DNA sequences within the sample encode an identical CDR3. V is TRBV7-2 and J is TRBJ2-6, with a weak D call TRBD1 (6 bases). Trimming removed 1 base at V and 2 bases at J, with 9 bases between. This CDR3 is 16 amino acids long. CDR1 SGHTA and CDR2 FQGNSA come from the germline V gene. CDR3 nucleotides: TGTGCCAGCAGCTTAGGAACAGGGACTGGGGCCAACGTCCTGACTTTC. It codes for CASSLGTGTGANVLTF.

This chain uses TRBV2 with TRBJ1-3; 9 nucleotides line up with TRBD1. Losses at the gene ends were 6 bases for V and 0 bases for J; bases not matched to a gene: 6. Germline assignment: CDR1 SNHLY and CDR2 FYNNEI. CDR3 size: 16 residues. The CDR3 reads CASSSDRGDSGNTIYF. The CDR3 bases are TGTGCCAGCAGCTCGGACAGGGGTGACTCTGGAAACACCATATATTTT. Full variable domain (outside the CDR3, taken from reference TRBV2 and TRBJ1-3): EPEVTQTPSHQVTQMGQEVILRCVPISNHLYFYWYRQILGQKVEFLVSFYNNEISEKSEIFDDQFSVERPDGSNFTLKIRSTKLEDSAMYFCASSSDRGDSGNTIYFGEGSWLTVV.

This chain connects TRBV27 to TRBJ2-7, with 8 bases lining up with TRBD1. V shed 1 base, J shed 3 bases, and the junction held 5 bases outside the gene matches. The CDR3 spans 15 residues. The germline CDR1 and CDR2 sequences are MNHEY and SMNVEV (reference sequence). CDR3 sequence: CASSLFGTGHYEQYF. The CDR3 bases are TGTGCCAGCAGTTTATTTGGGACAGGCCACTACGAGCAGTACTTC.

V gene TRBV4-1 combines with J gene TRBJ2-1; D possibly uses TRBD1 or TRBD2 (6 bases each). The length of the CDR3 is 17 residues. V was clipped by 3 bases and J by 0 bases, with 15 bases between them. The V gene's germline CDR1 is MGHRA and CDR2 YSYEKL. The CDR3 protein is CASSHLGGGLSYNEQFF. CDR3 in DNA: TGCGCCAGCAGCCATCTAGGGGGAGGCCTCTCCTACAATGAGCAGTTCTTC.

The chain uses TRBV19 and TRBJ2-1, with 11 bases fitting TRBD2. J lost 7 bases, V lost 5 bases, and 13 bases had no gene match. The CDR3 contains 17 residues. Germline CDR1 is LNHDA and CDR2 is SQIVND (reference sequence). CDR3 DNA sequence: TGTGCCAGTAGTCCTCCGGCTGTCTTAGCGGGGGGGAATGAGCAGTTCTTC. Translating it yields CASSPPAVLAGGNEQFF.

The rearrangement uses TRBV9 and TRBJ2-7; a weak D match, TRBD2 (6 bases). CDR3 size: 14 residues. The germline CDR1 and CDR2 sequences are SGDLS and YYNGEE. V was shortened by 0 bases and J by 7 bases, with 14 bases between the two germline ends. The CDR3 nucleotides read TGTGCCAGCAGCGTAGGAGCCGGCGGGGAGGAGCAGTACTTC. Its translation: CASSVGAGGEEQYF.

This clone was counted a single time. J is TRBJ1-6 and V is TRBV7-2; D gene uncertain. Germline V gene data show CDR1 as SGHTA and CDR2 as FQGNSA. V gave up 1 base and J gave up 7 bases, with 17 bases separating them. The length of the CDR3 is 17 residues. The CDR3 bases are TGTGCCAGCAGCTTAGTTGCCGCCCAGAGACTAAATTCACCCCTCCACTTT. Protein sequence: CASSLVAAQRLNSPLHF.

J is TRBJ1-6 and V is TRBV7-9; TRBD1 might be the D (6 bases). Trimming removed 3 bases from V and 12 bases from J, with 15 bases in between. There are 14 residues in the CDR3. The germline gives CDR1 SEHNR, CDR2 FQNEAQ (reference sequence). Here the CDR3 reads CASSFPGEGLPLHF. In nucleotides, the CDR3 is TGTGCCAGCAGCTTCCCAGGGGAGGGTTTACCCCTCCACTTT. Combining the CDR3 with reference TRBV7-9 and TRBJ1-6 gives the whole variable domain DTGVSQNPRHKITKRGQNVTFRCDPISEHNRLYWYRQTLGQGPEFLTYFQNEAQLEKSRLLSDRFSAERPKGSFSTLEIQRTEQGDSAMYLCASSFPGEGLPLHFGNGTRLTVT.

The V and J genes are TRBV19 and TRBJ2-7; a possible D gene is TRBD1 (6 bases). Germline lookup yields CDR1 LNHDA and CDR2 SQIVND (reference sequence). This CDR3 region has 11 residues. The germline V and J ends were trimmed by 10 bases and 3 bases, with 10 bases remaining between them. The CDR3, as DNA: TGTGCCACTGAGGGGGACTACGAGCAGTACTTC. This encodes CATEGDYEQYF.

The chain links TRBV30 to TRBJ2-1; D is ambiguous. The CDR3 contains 12 residues. Germline CDR1 reads GTSNPN; CDR2 reads SVGIG (reference sequence). Trimming took off 4 bases at V and 5 bases at J, with 9 bases between the two ends. CDR3 residues: CAWTRNNNEQFF. DNA of the CDR3: TGTGCCTGGACCCGGAACAACAATGAGCAGTTCTTC.

This rearrangement joins TRBV6-1 to TRBJ2-2, with D possibly TRBD1 on 5 matching bases. The V gene lost 7 bases and the J gene lost 2 bases, with 8 bases spanning the gap. The CDR3 loop spans 13 amino acids. CDR1 is MNHNS, CDR2 SASEGT, per germline. The CDR3 loop reads CASTRTNTGELFF. CDR3 bases: TGTGCCAGCACTAGGACAAACACCGGGGAGCTGTTTTTT.

This chain links TRBV27 with TRBJ2-3; the D gene is possibly TRBD2 (6 bases). The ends were cut back, 3 bases at V and 4 bases at J, with 14 bases in the middle. The CDR3 totals 15 residues. CDR1 is MNHEY, CDR2 SMNVEV, per germline (reference sequence). The CDR3 spells CASSFGGVNPDTQYF. The CDR3 bases are TGTGCCAGCAGTTTCGGGGGAGTAAATCCAGATACGCAGTATTTT.

This clone was detected only once. This chain connects TRBV7-9 to TRBJ2-1, with TRBD1 identical over 9 bases. This CDR3 region has 15 residues. Germline values: CDR1 SEHNR, CDR2 FQNEAQ (reference sequence). The ends lost 0 bases at V and 8 bases at J; junction bases unmatched: 5. For the CDR3, the DNA is TGTGCCAGCAGCTTAGCAACAGGGGGCGGGGATGAGCAGTTCTTC. Its translation: CASSLATGGGDEQFF. Full variable domain (missing parts from reference TRBV7-9 and TRBJ2-1): DTGVSQNPRHKITKRGQNVTFRCDPISEHNRLYWYRQTLGQGPEFLTYFQNEAQLEKSRLLSDRFSAERPKGSFSTLEIQRTEQGDSAMYLCASSLATGGGDEQFFGPGTRLTVL.

V and J are TRBV23-1 and TRBJ2-1, with a possible D match to TRBD2 (6 bases). TRBV23-1 is marked as an open reading frame, function uncertain. This CDR3 has 14 amino acids. V lost 4 bases to trimming and J lost 16 bases, with 23 bases between them. The CDR3 here is CASSPVCDSGYRFF. As DNA, the CDR3 is TGCGCCAGCAGTCCCGTGTGCGATAGCGGATACCGATTCTTC.

J is TRBJ2-7 and V is TRBV6-5; 7 bases agree with TRBD2. This CDR3 is built from 14 residues. The V segment lost 6 bases and the J segment 4 bases; nucleotides outside the gene matches: 9. The germline CDR1 and CDR2 sequences are MNHEY and SVGAGI. CDR3 DNA: TGTGCCAGCAGCCAACCGACTAGCCGATACGAGCAGTACTTC. This encodes CASSQPTSRYEQYF.

This clone was detected only once. The chain carries TRBV27 and TRBJ2-1, with 9 bases matching TRBD2. Germline V lookup: CDR1 MNHEY, CDR2 SMNVEV (reference sequence). With V trimmed by 5 bases and J by 2 bases, 7 bases remained unmatched. This CDR3 contains 16 residues. CDR3 nucleotides: TGTGCCAGCAGTCCCGATTCTAGCGGGGCCTACAATGAGCAGTTCTTC. This gives the protein CASSPDSSGAYNEQFF.

CDR3 region: CASSSRVGLANEKLFF. Here the CDR3 DNA reads TGTGCCAGCAGCTCCAGGGTGGGGTTGGCTAATGAAAAACTGTTTTTT. The chain joins TRBV11-3 to TRBJ1-4, with a weak D call TRBD1 (5 bases). The CDR3 loop spans 16 amino acids. In germline, CDR1 is SGHNT, CDR2 YENEEA. Trimming shortened V by 4 bases and J by 3 bases, and 15 bases separated the two germline ends. Looking up the rest from reference TRBV11-3 and TRBJ1-4 gives the full variable domain: EAGVVQSPRYKIIEKKQPVAFWCNPISGHNTLYWYLQNLGQGPELLIRYENEEAVDDSQLPKDRFSAERLKGVDSTLKIQPAELGDSAVYLCASSSRVGLANEKLFFGSGTQLSVL.

The sample holds a few counts of this clone. This chain joins TRBV28 and TRBJ2-3; 7 bases fit TRBD2. Germline V lookup: CDR1 MDHEN, CDR2 SYDVKM. V lost 3 bases to trimming and J lost 2 bases; unmatched junction nucleotides: 8. The CDR3 consists of 16 residues. The DNA of the CDR3 is TGTGCCAGCAGTTTCTCCAGCGGGACTAACACAGATACGCAGTATTTT. It is translated as CASSFSSGTNTDTQYF.

V is TRBV29-1 and J is TRBJ1-1, with D hard to call. The germline V gene encodes CDR1 SQVTM and CDR2 ANQGSEA. The CDR3 extends over 13 amino acids. Trimming stripped 7 bases from V and 0 bases from J, with 12 bases between. The CDR3 here is CSAAFGLNTEAFF. The CDR3 DNA sequence: TGCAGCGCTGCCTTCGGACTGAACACTGAAGCTTTCTTT.

This clone was seen only a few times. The gene calls are TRBV18 and TRBJ1-1; 8 bases are shared with TRBD1. J gave up 6 bases and V 5 bases, and 8 bases lay outside the gene matches. The CDR3 covers 14 residues. CDR1 and CDR2 (germline): KGHSH, LQKENI. The CDR3 DNA is TGTGCCAGCTCATCGACAGGGGAGGGGGCTGAAGCTTTCTTT. Translating it yields CASSSTGEGAEAFF.

The V and J genes are TRBV19 and TRBJ2-7; 8 bases map to TRBD2. CDR1 is LNHDA, CDR2 SQIVND, per germline (reference sequence). With V trimmed by 0 bases and J by 4 bases, 5 bases remained unmatched. This CDR3 comprises 15 residues. CDR3 nucleotides: TGTGCCAGTAGTATAGAGTCAACTAGCGGTTACGAGCAGTACTTC. This sequence encodes CASSIESTSGYEQYF.